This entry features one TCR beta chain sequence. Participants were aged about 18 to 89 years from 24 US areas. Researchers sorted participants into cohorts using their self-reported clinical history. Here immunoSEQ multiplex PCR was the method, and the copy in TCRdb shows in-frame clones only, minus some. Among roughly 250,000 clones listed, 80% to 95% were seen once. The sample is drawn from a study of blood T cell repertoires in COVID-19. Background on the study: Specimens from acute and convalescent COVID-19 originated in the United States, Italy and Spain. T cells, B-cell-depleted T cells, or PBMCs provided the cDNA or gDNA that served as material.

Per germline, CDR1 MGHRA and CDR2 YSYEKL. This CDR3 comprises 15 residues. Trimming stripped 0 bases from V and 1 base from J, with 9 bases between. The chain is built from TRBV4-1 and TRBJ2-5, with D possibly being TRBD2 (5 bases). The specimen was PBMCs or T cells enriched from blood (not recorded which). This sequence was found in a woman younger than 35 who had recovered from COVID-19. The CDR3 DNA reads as TGCGCCAGCAGCCAAGATCCTAGCTTCCAAGAGACCCAGTACTTC. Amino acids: CASSQDPSFQETQYF.